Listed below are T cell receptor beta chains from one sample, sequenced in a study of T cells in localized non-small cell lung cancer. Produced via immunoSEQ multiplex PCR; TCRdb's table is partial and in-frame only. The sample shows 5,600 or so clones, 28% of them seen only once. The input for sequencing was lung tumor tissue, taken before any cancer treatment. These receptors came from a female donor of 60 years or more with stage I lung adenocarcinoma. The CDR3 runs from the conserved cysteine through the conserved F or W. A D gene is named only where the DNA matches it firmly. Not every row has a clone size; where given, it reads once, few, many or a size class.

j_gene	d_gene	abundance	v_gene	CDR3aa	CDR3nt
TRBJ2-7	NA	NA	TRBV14	CASSHAYEQYF	TGTGCCAGCAGCCACGCCTACGAGCAGTACTTC
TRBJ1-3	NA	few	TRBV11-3	CASSLLWSQNSGNTIYF	TGTGCCAGCAGCTTACTCTGGTCGCAAAACTCTGGAAACACCATATATTTT
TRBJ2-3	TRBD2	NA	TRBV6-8	CASSDSAGGSTDTQYF	TGTGCCAGCAGTGACTCGGCGGGGGGAAGCACAGATACGCAGTATTTT
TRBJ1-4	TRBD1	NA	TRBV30	CAWSQDRGSEKLFF	TGTGCCTGGAGTCAGGACAGGGGGTCTGAAAAACTGTTTTTT
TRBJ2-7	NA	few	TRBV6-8	CASSPRPGAQYEQYF	TGTGCCAGCAGCCCACGACCGGGAGCCCAGTACGAGCAGTACTTC
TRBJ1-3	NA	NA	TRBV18	CASSPQGRGGSGNTIYF	TGTGCCAGCTCACCCCAAGGGAGAGGGGGCTCTGGAAACACCATATATTTT
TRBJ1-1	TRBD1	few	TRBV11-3	CASSGRQGGGTEAFF	TGTGCCAGCAGCGGACGACAGGGTGGAGGCACTGAAGCTTTCTTT
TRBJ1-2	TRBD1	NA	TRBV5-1	CASSLGLTGNLDGYTF	TGCGCCAGCAGCTTGGGTTTGACAGGGAATTTGGATGGCTACACCTTC
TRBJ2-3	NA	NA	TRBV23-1	CASGPLSSDTQYF	TGCGCCAGCGGACCACTCTCTTCGGATACGCAGTATTTT
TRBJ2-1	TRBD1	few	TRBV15	CATSGQGTYNEQFF	TGTGCCACCAGCGGACAGGGTACCTACAATGAGCAGTTCTTC
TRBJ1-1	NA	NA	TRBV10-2	CAISGLKNTEAFF	TGCGCCATCAGTGGGCTGAAGAACACTGAAGCTTTCTTT
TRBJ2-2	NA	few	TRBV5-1	CASSRADTNTGELFF	TGCGCCAGCAGCCGTGCGGATACGAACACCGGGGAGCTGTTTTTT